These T cell receptor beta chains were read from a single sample in a study of blood T cell repertoires in COVID-19. Only in-frame clones appear in the TCRdb table, and some are missing; sequencing was by immunoSEQ multiplex PCR. The table records around 200,000 clones, less than 85% of them present only once. The sequenced sample was peripheral blood. Receptors were obtained from a human donor in a cohort sampled during active COVID-19. Both conserved end residues are part of each CDR3. A D gene is named only where the DNA matches it firmly.

j_call v_call d_call cdr3_aa
TRBJ1-6 TRBV6-4 TRBD1 CASSEAGGQNSPLHF
TRBJ2-1 TRBV6-2/TRBV6-3 TRBD1 CASSRQGATGEQFF
TRBJ2-6 TRBV19 - CASSSGAGANVLTF
TRBJ2-1 TRBV19 TRBD1 CASSIATAGGRNEQFF
TRBJ2-7 TRBV12-3/TRBV12-4 - CASSLAQGNEQYF
TRBJ2-7 TRBV5-1 TRBD2 CASSYSPGGSYEQYF
TRBJ2-1 TRBV6-1 TRBD2 CASSEWEGTGGNEQFF
TRBJ1-1 TRBV5-4 - CASSPDRWNTEAFF
TRBJ1-1 TRBV5-1 - CASSWSTQNTEAFF
TRBJ2-5 TRBV29-1 - CSVVRGTETQYF
TRBJ1-2 TRBV7-9 TRBD1 CASSSSGTGNYGYTF
TRBJ2-2 TRBV3-1/TRBV3-2 - CASSQDLTRRFVFF
TRBJ2-3 TRBV2 TRBD2 CASSVAGGNTDTQYF
TRBJ1-2 TRBV10-3 - CAISDLNRVAYGYTF
TRBJ2-1 TRBV7-3 TRBD2 CASSLGLAGSPYNEQFF
TRBJ2-7 TRBV7-8 TRBD1 CASRIGGSGTYEQYF
TRBJ2-3 TRBV5-1 TRBD2 CASSSGLAGPSTTDTQYF
TRBJ2-2 TRBV27 - CAALGESTGELFF
TRBJ2-7 TRBV4-1 - CASSQRLEAFYEQYF
TRBJ2-7 TRBV7-2 TRBD2 CASSFKIAGGTYEQYF
TRBJ2-2 TRBV2 - CASSGLSNTGELFF
TRBJ2-7 TRBV5-4 - CAYLPGWAEGEQYF
TRBJ1-4 TRBV19 - CASSKQVQPNEKLFF
TRBJ1-1 TRBV10-2 - CASVGLGNTEAFF
TRBJ2-4 TRBV28 - CASSFRQGGKNIQYF
TRBJ2-7 TRBV29-1 TRBD1 CSVGTGTGYEQYF
TRBJ1-6 TRBV4-1 TRBD1 CASSQGGQGGPLHF
TRBJ2-5 TRBV5-4 TRBD2 CASSLDPRAGGLGETQYF
TRBJ2-1 TRBV29-1 TRBD2 CSVDFGSLAWRGGEEQFF
TRBJ2-5 TRBV19 TRBD2 CASSIGGGSAETQYF
TRBJ1-1 TRBV25-1 - CASSGRLDANTEAFF
TRBJ2-7 TRBV10-3 - CAISGLSGSSEQYF
TRBJ2-1 TRBV6-5 - CASSYSSGPSYNEQFF
TRBJ1-2 TRBV27 - CASRPPGAYGYTF
TRBJ2-5 TRBV18 TRBD2 CASQGTSGGETQYF
TRBJ1-2 TRBV3-1/TRBV3-2 - CASSQDWGGQVYGYTF
TRBJ1-2 TRBV19 TRBD1 CASTMRDRGLGYTF
TRBJ2-2 TRBV30 TRBD1 CACYRGTGELFF
TRBJ2-7 TRBV5-4 - CASSLRGYEQYF
TRBJ2-7 TRBV2 - CASSVSRDNSYEQYF
TRBJ2-7 TRBV28 TRBD2 CASSPGGDYEQYF
TRBJ2-7 TRBV6-4 TRBD1 CASAPGQGYEQYF
TRBJ2-7 TRBV6-2/TRBV6-3 TRBD2 CASSYPETSGVYEQYF
TRBJ1-1 TRBV6-5 TRBD1 CASSLGTGGTEAFF